These T cell receptor beta chains were read from a single sample in a study of cytomegalovirus exposure and HLA in healthy donors. This table comes from immunoSEQ multiplex PCR, and its TCRdb copy is limited to in-frame clones, with some not included. There are roughly 200,000 clones in the sample; over 65% occur only once, and approximately 1.8% lies in the top ten. The sample was PBMCs. All receptors derive from a woman in her 30s in good health and CMV-seronegative. The CDR3 runs from the conserved cysteine through the conserved F or W. D genes are given only for firm matches. Clone size is shown for a subset of rows, as once, few, many or a class of expanded clone.

j_gene,abundance,d_gene,v_gene,CDR3aa
TRBJ1-1,NA,NA,TRBV9,CASSVTGTNTEAFF
TRBJ2-1,NA,TRBD2,TRBV29-1,CSVDEVGGRPLDEQFF
TRBJ2-3,NA,TRBD1,TRBV6-4,CASSDSAGGVGTDTQYF
TRBJ2-7,NA,NA,TRBV5-6,CASSLRLASSYEQYF
TRBJ2-3,NA,TRBD2,TRBV7-2,CASSLAPTSGGADTQYF
TRBJ2-7,NA,NA,TRBV4-2,CASSSPPVEQYF
TRBJ2-3,NA,NA,TRBV7-5,CVRSSQGARCTDTQYF
TRBJ1-5,once,NA,TRBV12-5,CASGILQAADQPQHF
TRBJ2-3,NA,TRBD1,TRBV5-1,CASSPTGTGVPDTQYF
TRBJ1-1,NA,NA,TRBV30,CACRQEPNTEAFF
TRBJ2-3,NA,NA,TRBV29-1,CSVVGDSTDTQYF
TRBJ2-5,NA,NA,TRBV29-1,CSVEGLLGLREQQETQYF
TRBJ1-2,NA,NA,TRBV7-8,CASSQTYLMYGYTF
TRBJ2-7,NA,NA,TRBV2,CASSDSYEQYF
TRBJ2-7,NA,TRBD2,TRBV5-1,CASSSLAGGFYEQYF
TRBJ1-3,few,NA,TRBV29-1,CSVFGGGSGNTIYF
TRBJ2-1,few,TRBD2,TRBV6-1,CASSELAGGPNEQFF
TRBJ2-5,NA,TRBD1,TRBV27,CASRGMTQGEETQYF
TRBJ2-1,NA,NA,TRBV29-1,CSVEERTASYNEQFF
TRBJ1-1,NA,NA,TRBV25-1,CASRASGASGGAFF
TRBJ2-7,once,NA,TRBV7-6,CASSLSPAGTGSYEQYF
TRBJ1-5,NA,NA,TRBV2,CASRGRGGLTQPQHF
TRBJ2-2,NA,NA,TRBV27,CASSGNREGDTGELFF
TRBJ2-3,NA,NA,TRBV6-1,CASSELLTGFTDTQYF
TRBJ1-3,NA,NA,TRBV9,CASSEHGVLEGSGNTIYF
TRBJ1-2,NA,NA,TRBV2,CASSVFGGNYGYTF